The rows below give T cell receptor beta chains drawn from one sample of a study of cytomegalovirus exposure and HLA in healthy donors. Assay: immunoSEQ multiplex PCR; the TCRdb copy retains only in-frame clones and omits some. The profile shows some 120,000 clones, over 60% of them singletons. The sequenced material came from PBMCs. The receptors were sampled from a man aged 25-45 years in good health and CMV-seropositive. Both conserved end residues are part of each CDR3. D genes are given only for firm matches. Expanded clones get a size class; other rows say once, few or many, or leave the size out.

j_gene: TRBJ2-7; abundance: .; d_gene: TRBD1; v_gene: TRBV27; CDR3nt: TGTGCCAGCAGTTTATGGAGCGGGCAGGGGGCGCAGAACGAGCAGTACTTC; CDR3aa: CASSLWSGQGAQNEQYF
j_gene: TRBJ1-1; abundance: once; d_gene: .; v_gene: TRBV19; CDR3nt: TGTGCCAGTAGTATTTACAGGGCGCTAGACACTGAAGCTTTCTTT; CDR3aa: CASSIYRALDTEAFF
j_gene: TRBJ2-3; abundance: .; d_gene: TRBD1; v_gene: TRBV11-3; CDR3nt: TGTGCCAGCAGCTCCGGGACAGGACCCACAGATACGCAGTATTTT; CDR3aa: CASSSGTGPTDTQYF
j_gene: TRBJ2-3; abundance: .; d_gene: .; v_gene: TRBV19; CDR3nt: TGTGCCAGTAGTCCCAGACAGAGCAGCACAGATACGCAGTATTTT; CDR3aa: CASSPRQSSTDTQYF
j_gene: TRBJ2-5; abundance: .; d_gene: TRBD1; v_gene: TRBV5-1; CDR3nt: TGCGCCAGCAGCTTCGGACAGGGAGAGACCCAGTACTTC; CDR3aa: CASSFGQGETQYF
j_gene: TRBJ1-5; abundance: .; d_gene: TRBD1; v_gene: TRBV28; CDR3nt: TGTGCCAGCAGACCACCCTGGGACAGGGGCTCTCATCAGCCCCAGCATTTT; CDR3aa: CASRPPWDRGSHQPQHF
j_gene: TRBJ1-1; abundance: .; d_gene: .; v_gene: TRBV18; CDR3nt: TGTGCCAGCTCCCGACGACAGCGGCGGGAGAACACTGAAGCTTTCTTT; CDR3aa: CASSRRQRRENTEAFF
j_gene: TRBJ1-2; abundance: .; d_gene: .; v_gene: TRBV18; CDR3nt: TGTGCCAGCTCACCAAGTGGCAGCTATGGCTACACCTTC; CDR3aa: CASSPSGSYGYTF
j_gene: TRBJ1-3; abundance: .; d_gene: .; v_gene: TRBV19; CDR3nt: TGTGCCAGTAGTATTCCTGGCGGGGTATCTGGAAACACCATATATTTT; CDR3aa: CASSIPGGVSGNTIYF
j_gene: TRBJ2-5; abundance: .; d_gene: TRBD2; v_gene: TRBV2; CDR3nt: TGTGCCAGCAGCGGTCTTATTGGACTAGGCGGGGAGACCCAGTACTTC; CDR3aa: CASSGLIGLGGETQYF
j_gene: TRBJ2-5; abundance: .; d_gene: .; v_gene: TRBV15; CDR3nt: TGTGCCACCAGCAGAGATATGGGCGCAGAAGAGACCCAGTACTTC; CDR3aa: CATSRDMGAEETQYF
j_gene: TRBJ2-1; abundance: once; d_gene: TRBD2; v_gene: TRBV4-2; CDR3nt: TGTGCCAGCAGCCAAGATACTCTAGCGGGGCGGAGCTCCTACAATGAGCAGTTCTTC; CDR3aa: CASSQDTLAGRSSYNEQFF
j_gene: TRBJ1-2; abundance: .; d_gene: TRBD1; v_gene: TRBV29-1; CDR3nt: TGCAGCGAAGGGGACAGGGACTATGGCTACACCTTC; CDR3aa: CSEGDRDYGYTF
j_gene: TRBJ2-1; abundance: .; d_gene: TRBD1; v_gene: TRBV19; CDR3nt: TGTGCCAGTAAACGGACAGGCTCCTACAATGAGCAGTTCTTC; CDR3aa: CASKRTGSYNEQFF
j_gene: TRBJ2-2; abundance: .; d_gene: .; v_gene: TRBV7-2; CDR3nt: TGTGCCAGCAGCTTAACCAGGGGCGAAGGTGGGGAGCTGTTTTTT; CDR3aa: CASSLTRGEGGELFF
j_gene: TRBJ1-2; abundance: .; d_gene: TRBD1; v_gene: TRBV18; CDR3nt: TGTGCCAGCTCATCGGACAGGGAGGGCTACACCTTC; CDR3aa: CASSSDREGYTF
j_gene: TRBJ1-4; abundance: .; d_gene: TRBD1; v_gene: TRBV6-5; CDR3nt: TGTGCCAGCAGTGTAACAGGGGTTGAAAAACTGTTTTTT; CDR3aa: CASSVTGVEKLFF
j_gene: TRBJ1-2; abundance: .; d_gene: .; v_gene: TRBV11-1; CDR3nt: TGTGCCAGCCCGCAGCCAAGGCGGTATGGCTACACCTTC; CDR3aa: CASPQPRRYGYTF